These 28 T cell receptor beta chains were all obtained from the same sample, sequenced in a study of blood T cell repertoires in COVID-19. Clones were sequenced by immunoSEQ multiplex PCR, and TCRdb holds only the in-frame ones, with some missing. The table has some 150,000 clones, more than 65% seen once. The sequenced sample consisted of peripheral blood. Every receptor here comes from a woman over 75 with acute or convalescent COVID-19.

J is TRBJ1-5 and V is TRBV19; tentatively, D is TRBD1 (5 bases). The V end lost 5 bases, the J end lost 0 bases, and 11 bases lay between the germline ends. Germline assignment: CDR1 LNHDA and CDR2 SQIVND (reference sequence). The CDR3 totals 15 residues. The CDR3 DNA is TGTGCCAGTAGTGTGACAGCTAATAGCAATCAGCCCCAGCATTTT. Its protein is CASSVTANSNQPQHF.

The rearrangement links TRBV5-5 to TRBJ2-3; 13 bases fit TRBD2. CDR1 and CDR2 (germline): SGHKS, YYEKEE (reference sequence). After removal of 1 base from V and 3 bases from J, the junction contained 2 bases not matched to a gene. This CDR3 comprises 16 residues. CDR3 region: CASSLRTSGRTDTQYF. In DNA, the CDR3 is TGTGCCAGCAGCTTGCGGACTAGCGGGAGAACAGATACGCAGTATTTT.

CDR3 in amino acids: CASSPSGGYEQYF. The CDR3, as DNA: TGTGCCAGCAGTCCCAGCGGGGGCTACGAGCAGTACTTC. The chain carries TRBV27 and TRBJ2-7, with 8 bases fitting TRBD2. The junction had 3 bases not matched to a gene; V was cut back by 5 bases and J by 3 bases. The CDR3 has 13 residues. Germline-derived CDR1 and CDR2 are MNHEY and SMNVEV (reference sequence).

The chain couples TRBV12-3 or TRBV12-4 to TRBJ1-2; D is perhaps TRBD1 (5 bases). Trimming removed 3 bases from V and 8 bases from J, with 10 bases in between. CDR3 length: 12 amino acids. CDR3 sequence: CASSFGGNGYTF. The DNA of the CDR3 is TGTGCCAGCAGTTTCGGGGGAAACGGCTACACCTTC.

The count of this clone is one. The chain is built from TRBV7-2 and TRBJ1-2; D remains unclear. CDR1 SGHTA and CDR2 FQGNSA come from the germline V gene. The CDR3 loop spans 13 amino acids. Trimming removed 6 bases from V and 4 bases from J, with 12 bases in between. The CDR3 loop is CASRVGAIYGYTF. In DNA form, the CDR3 reads TGTGCCAGCAGGGTCGGAGCAATCTATGGCTACACCTTC. Combining the CDR3 with reference TRBV7-2 and TRBJ1-2 gives the whole variable domain GAGVSQSPSNKVTEKGKDVELRCDPISGHTALYWYRQSLGQGLEFLIYFQGNSAPDKSGLPSDRFSAERTGGSVSTLTIQRTQQEDSAVYLCASRVGAIYGYTFGSGTRLTVV.

This chain links TRBV9 with TRBJ1-1; D uncertain. The CDR3 has 15 residues. Deletions cut 0 bases from V and 0 bases from J, with 9 bases between. Germline assignment: CDR1 SGDLS and CDR2 YYNGEE. This chain's CDR3 is CASSVGSSVNTEAFF. CDR3 DNA sequence: TGTGCCAGCAGCGTAGGGTCTTCAGTGAACACTGAAGCTTTCTTT.

The chain is built from TRBV28 and TRBJ2-7; tentatively, D is TRBD2 (6 bases). V gave up 10 bases and J gave up 1 base, with 14 bases separating them. Germline V gene data show CDR1 as MDHEN and CDR2 as SYDVKM. This CDR3 has 13 residues. CDR3: CAIPASESYEQYF. The CDR3 bases are TGTGCCATCCCGGCTAGCGAGTCCTACGAGCAGTACTTC.

The chain uses TRBV2 and TRBJ2-3; D is perhaps TRBD2 (7 bases). Looked up from germline, CDR1 is SNHLY and CDR2 is FYNNEI. This CDR3 is built from 15 residues. Between the trimmed V and J ends, which lost 7 bases and 3 bases, there was a span of 17 bases. The CDR3 loop is CASTQGGAGTDTQYF. In DNA form, the CDR3 reads TGTGCCAGCACCCAAGGGGGGGCTGGGACAGATACGCAGTATTTT.

The V call is TRBV5-8, the J call TRBJ1-4, with a tentative D call TRBD1 (5 bases). The CDR3 has 15 residues. Germline loops: CDR1 SGHTS, CDR2 YDEGEE. The V end was cut by 6 bases, the J end by 4 bases, with 16 bases between. The CDR3 protein is CASTTGHVSNEKLFF. In nucleotides, the CDR3 is TGTGCCAGCACCACCGGACATGTCAGTAATGAAAAACTGTTTTTT.

The gene calls are TRBV15 and TRBJ1-4; the D gene is possibly TRBD1 (5 bases). The CDR3 sequence is 18 residues long. Germline-derived CDR1 and CDR2 are LNHNV and YYDKDF (reference sequence). The V and J ends lost 2 bases and 7 bases respectively, with 23 bases between them. The CDR3: CATSRSPVRQGFGEKLFF. The CDR3 nucleotides are TGTGCCACCAGCAGATCCCCTGTCAGGCAGGGTTTCGGTGAAAAACTGTTTTTT.

This clone was seen ten or more times. V is TRBV10-2 and J is TRBJ2-7; TRBD2 might be the D (5 bases). The length of the CDR3 is 14 residues. Germline CDR1 is WSHSY and CDR2 is SAAADI. Trimming cost V 4 bases and J 7 bases, with 17 bases left between them. The CDR3 region is CASSVSLASWEQYF. CDR3 DNA sequence: TGCGCCAGCAGTGTATCCCTAGCCTCGTGGGAGCAGTACTTC.

The rearrangement links TRBV19 to TRBJ1-5; D may be TRBD1 (5 bases). The CDR3 runs to 13 residues. The V end lost 3 bases, the J end lost 9 bases, and 12 bases lay between the germline ends. Germline V gene lookup returns CDR1 LNHDA and CDR2 SQIVND (reference sequence). CDR3 sequence reads: CASSMDTRWPQHF. For the CDR3, the DNA is TGTGCCAGTAGTATGGACACCCGTTGGCCCCAGCATTTT.

This clone was found a few times. The chain couples TRBV29-1 to TRBJ1-2; no clear D gene. The V end lost 7 bases, the J end lost 2 bases, and 8 bases lay between the germline ends. The germline gives CDR1 SQVTM, CDR2 ANQGSEA. The CDR3 totals 11 residues. The CDR3 DNA reads as TGCAGCGCCGCCCGGAACTATGGCTACACCTTC. The encoded protein is CSAARNYGYTF.

The chain uses TRBV5-1 and TRBJ2-3, with a possible D match to TRBD2 (5 bases). The CDR3 loop spans 14 amino acids. Germline assignment: CDR1 SGHRS and CDR2 YFSETQ. Trimming stripped 3 bases from V and 1 base from J, with 9 bases between. CDR3 in DNA: TGCGCCAGCAGCTCGGGAAGCGGCACAGATACGCAGTATTTT. It specifies CASSSGSGTDTQYF.

The chain joins TRBV5-8 to TRBJ1-5, with TRBD1 as a possible D gene (5 bases). In germline, CDR1 is SGHTS, CDR2 YDEGEE. CDR3 size: 15 residues. V lost 2 bases and J lost 3, with 12 bases in between. CDR3 nucleotides: TGTGCCAGCAGCTTAGGACACTCTCTCAATCAGCCCCAGCATTTT. This sequence encodes CASSLGHSLNQPQHF.

This clone was observed a handful of times. CDR3 sequence: CASSLSGGMETQYF. The DNA for the CDR3 is TGTGCCAGCAGCTTAAGTGGGGGCATGGAGACCCAGTACTTC. The V call is TRBV7-9, the J call TRBJ2-5, with a weak D call TRBD1 (6 bases). Germline lookup yields CDR1 SEHNR and CDR2 FQNEAQ (reference sequence). V was pared by 2 bases and J by 5 bases, with 12 bases between. This CDR3 spans 14 amino acids. Supplemented by reference TRBV7-9 and TRBJ2-5, the full variable domain reads DTGVSQNPRHKITKRGQNVTFRCDPISEHNRLYWYRQTLGQGPEFLTYFQNEAQLEKSRLLSDRFSAERPKGSFSTLEIQRTEQGDSAMYLCASSLSGGMETQYFGPGTRLLVL.

The V gene is TRBV7-2, the J gene TRBJ2-5, with 9 positions matching TRBD2. Per germline, CDR1 SGHTA and CDR2 FQGNSA. Losses at the gene ends were 7 bases for V and 7 bases for J; bases not matched to a gene: 7. CDR3 length: 13 amino acids. Here the CDR3 reads CASTPSGARTQYF. The CDR3 region has the DNA TGTGCCAGCACCCCTAGCGGGGCCCGGACCCAGTACTTC.

The chain couples TRBV6-5 to TRBJ2-7; perhaps TRBD1 as D (5 bases). Trimming stripped 6 bases from V and 3 bases from J, with 15 bases between. This CDR3 contains 14 residues. Germline V gene sequence: CDR1 MNHEY, CDR2 SVGAGI. In DNA, the CDR3 is TGTGCCAGCAGGGTTTCAGGGTCTCTCTACGAGCAGTACTTC. Its translation is CASRVSGSLYEQYF.

The table lists this clone with a count of one. The chain links TRBV4-1 to TRBJ1-2; weak D call: TRBD1 (5 bases). The CDR3 is made up of 17 amino acids. Trimming left V 6 bases short and J 4 bases short, with 24 bases between. The germline CDR1 and CDR2 sequences are MGHRA and YSYEKL. The CDR3 loop reads CASSTGGEVHRGYGYTF. The DNA for the CDR3 is TGCGCCAGCAGTACCGGGGGGGAGGTTCACCGGGGCTATGGCTACACCTTC.

The V and J genes are TRBV3-1 (or the pseudogene TRBV3-2) and TRBJ1-2; weak D call: TRBD1 (5 bases). CDR1 is LGHDT, CDR2 YNNKEL, per germline (reference sequence). The CDR3 runs to 14 residues. Trimming left V 1 base short and J 8 bases short, with 14 bases between. CDR3: CASSQAGGAGGYTF. The CDR3 DNA reads as TGTGCCAGCAGCCAAGCTGGTGGGGCCGGGGGCTACACCTTC.

This clone occurred once. J is TRBJ1-4 and V is TRBV2; D unclear. The CDR3 loop spans 13 amino acids. From germline, CDR1 is SNHLY and CDR2 FYNNEI. Trimming took off 10 bases at V and 7 bases at J, with 16 bases between the two ends. The DNA of the CDR3 is TGTGCCACCTGGTATCCCCCTAGTGAAAAACTGTTTTTT. Its translation is CATWYPPSEKLFF. Full variable domain (missing parts from reference TRBV2 and TRBJ1-4): EPEVTQTPSHQVTQMGQEVILRCVPISNHLYFYWYRQILGQKVEFLVSFYNNEISEKSEIFDDQFSVERPDGSNFTLKIRSTKLEDSAMYFCATWYPPSEKLFFGSGTQLSVL.

The chain is built from TRBV21-1 and TRBJ2-2; the DNA was not compared with TRBD2, the D call given in the table. TRBV21-1 is listed as a pseudogene. CDR3 length: 19 amino acids. The CDR3 bases are TGTGCCAGCAGCAAATATGGCGGGATTGGCCGCCAGAACACCGGGGAGCTGTTTTTT. Protein: CASSKYGGIGRQNTGELFF.

The V and J genes are TRBV5-4 and TRBJ1-6; TRBD1 aligns across 7 bases. CDR1 and CDR2 from the germline V gene are SGHNT and YYREEE (reference sequence). CDR3 length: 15 residues. V trimming: 4 bases; J trimming: 5 bases; junction bases outside the gene matches: 6. The CDR3 DNA is TGTGCCAGCAGCATGACAGGGAGGAATAATTCACCCCTCCACTTT. Amino acid sequence: CASSMTGRNNSPLHF.

The gene calls are TRBV5-1 and TRBJ2-2, with TRBD1 matching 9 bases. Trimming took 1 base from V and 15 from J; bases not matched to a gene: 4. In germline, CDR1 is SGHRS, CDR2 YFSETQ. This CDR3 has 12 amino acids. The CDR3 DNA sequence: TGCGCCAGCAGCTTGACAGGGGGCTTGGTGTTTTTT. Its protein product is CASSLTGGLVFF. Based on the CDR3 plus reference TRBV5-1 and TRBJ2-2, the full variable domain is KAGVTQTPRYLIKTRGQQVTLSCSPISGHRSVSWYQQTPGQGLQFLFEYFSETQRNKGNFPGRFSGRQFSNSRSEMNVSTLELGDSALYLCASSLTGGLVFFGEGSRLTVL.

The rearrangement joins TRBV6-6 to TRBJ1-1, with 8 bases aligning to TRBD1. The germline V gene encodes CDR1 MNHNY and CDR2 SVGAGI (reference sequence). The V segment lost 2 bases and the J segment 1 base; nucleotides outside the gene matches: 3. The CDR3 spans 15 residues. CDR3 loop: CASSYGQGGNTEAFF. CDR3 coding DNA: TGTGCCAGCAGTTACGGACAGGGTGGGAACACTGAAGCTTTCTTT.

V is TRBV5-1 and J is TRBJ2-7; the D gene is possibly TRBD1 (6 bases). The ends were cut back, 4 bases at V and 6 bases at J, with 11 bases in the middle. Per the germline V gene, CDR1 is SGHRS and CDR2 is YFSETQ. CDR3 size: 12 residues. CDR3 DNA: TGCGCCAGCAGCATCACAGGGAGCGAGCAGTACTTC. The encoded protein is CASSITGSEQYF.

The chain carries TRBV18 and TRBJ1-2; D is perhaps TRBD1 (5 bases). Trimming stripped 0 bases from V and 6 bases from J, with 17 bases between. This CDR3 has 16 amino acids. The germline V gene encodes CDR1 KGHSH and CDR2 LQKENI. CDR3 protein: CASSPPVGRVGDGYTF. In DNA form, the CDR3 reads TGTGCCAGCTCACCACCGGTGGGCAGGGTAGGAGATGGCTACACCTTC. Full variable domain (remainder filled in from reference TRBV18 and TRBJ1-2): NAGVMQNPRHLVRRRGQEARLRCSPMKGHSHVYWYRQLPEEGLKFMVYLQKENIIDESGMPKERFSAEFPKEGPSILRIQQVVRGDSAAYFCASSPPVGRVGDGYTFGSGTRLTVV.

This clone was seen once. The chain combines TRBV5-6 with TRBJ1-4; D may be TRBD1 (5 bases). With 4 bases removed from V and 12 bases from J, the gap between germline ends came to 10 bases. Germline V gene sequence: CDR1 SGHDT, CDR2 YYEEEE. This CDR3 contains 11 residues. The CDR3 DNA sequence: TGTGCCAGCAGCATACGGGGGGAACTGTTTTTT. This gives the protein CASSIRGELFF.